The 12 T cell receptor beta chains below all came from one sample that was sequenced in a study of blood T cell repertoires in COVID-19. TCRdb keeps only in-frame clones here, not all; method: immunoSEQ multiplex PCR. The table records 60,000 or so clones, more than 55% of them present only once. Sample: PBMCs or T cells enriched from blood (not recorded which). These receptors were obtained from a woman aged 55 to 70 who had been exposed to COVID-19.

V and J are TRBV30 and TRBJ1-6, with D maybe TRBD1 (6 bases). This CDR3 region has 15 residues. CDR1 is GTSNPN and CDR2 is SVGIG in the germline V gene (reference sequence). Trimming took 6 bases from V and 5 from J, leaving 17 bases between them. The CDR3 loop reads CACPLEQGDNSPLHF. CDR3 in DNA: TGTGCCTGCCCTCTGGAACAGGGAGATAATTCACCCCTCCACTTT.

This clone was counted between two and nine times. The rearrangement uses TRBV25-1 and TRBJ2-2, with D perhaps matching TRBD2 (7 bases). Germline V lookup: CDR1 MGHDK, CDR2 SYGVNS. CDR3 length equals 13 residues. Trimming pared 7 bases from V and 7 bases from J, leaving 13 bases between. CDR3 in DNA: TGTGCCAGCACCGAGGGGGGGCTCGGGGAGCTGTTTTTT. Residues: CASTEGGLGELFF.

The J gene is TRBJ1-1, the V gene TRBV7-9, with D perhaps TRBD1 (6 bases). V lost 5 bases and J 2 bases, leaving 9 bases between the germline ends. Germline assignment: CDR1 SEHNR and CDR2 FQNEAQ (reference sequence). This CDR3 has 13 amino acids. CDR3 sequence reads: CASSQQGNTEAFF. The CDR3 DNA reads TGTGCCAGCAGCCAACAGGGTAACACTGAAGCTTTCTTT.

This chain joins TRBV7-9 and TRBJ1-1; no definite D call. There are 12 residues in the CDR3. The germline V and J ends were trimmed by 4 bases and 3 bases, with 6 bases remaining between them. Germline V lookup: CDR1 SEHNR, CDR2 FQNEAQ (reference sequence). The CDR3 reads CASSSDYTEAFF. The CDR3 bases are TGTGCCAGCAGCTCGGACTACACTGAAGCTTTCTTT.

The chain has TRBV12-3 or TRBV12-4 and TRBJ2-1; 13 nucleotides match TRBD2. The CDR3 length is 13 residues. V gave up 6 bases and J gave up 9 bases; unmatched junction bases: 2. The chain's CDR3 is CASRLAGGREQFF. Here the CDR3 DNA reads TGTGCCAGCAGACTAGCGGGGGGGCGTGAGCAGTTCTTC.

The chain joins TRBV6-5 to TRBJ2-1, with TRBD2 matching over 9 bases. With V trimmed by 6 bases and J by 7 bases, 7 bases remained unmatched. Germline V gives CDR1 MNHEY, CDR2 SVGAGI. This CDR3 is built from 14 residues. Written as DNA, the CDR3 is TGTGCCAGCAGAGGTAGCGGGGGCAATAATGAGCAGTTCTTC. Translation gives CASRGSGGNNEQFF.

CDR3 DNA: TGTGCCAGCAGTCCTATTCAGGGGGGAGCGGCTTTCTTT. Amino acid sequence: CASSPIQGGAAFF. J is TRBJ1-1 and V is TRBV12-3 or TRBV12-4, with TRBD1 matching 7 bases. The V and J ends lost 5 bases and 11 bases, in that order; junction bases with no gene match: 11. CDR3 size: 13 residues.

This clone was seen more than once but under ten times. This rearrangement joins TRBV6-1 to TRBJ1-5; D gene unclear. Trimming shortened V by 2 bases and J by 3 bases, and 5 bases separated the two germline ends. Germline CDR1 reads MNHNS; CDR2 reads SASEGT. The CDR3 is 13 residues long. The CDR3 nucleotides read TGTGCCAGCAGTGAACAGGTCAATCAGCCCCAGCATTTT. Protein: CASSEQVNQPQHF.

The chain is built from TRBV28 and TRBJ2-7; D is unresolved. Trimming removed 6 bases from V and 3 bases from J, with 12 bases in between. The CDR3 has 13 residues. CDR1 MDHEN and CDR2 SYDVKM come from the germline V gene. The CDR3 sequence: CASRLVAGYEQYF. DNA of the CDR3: TGTGCCAGCAGGCTAGTTGCCGGCTACGAGCAGTACTTC.

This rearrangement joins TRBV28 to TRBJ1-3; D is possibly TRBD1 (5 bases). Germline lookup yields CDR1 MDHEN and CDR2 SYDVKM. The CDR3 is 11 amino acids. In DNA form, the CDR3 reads TGTGCGACACAGGCCGGAAACACCATATATTTT. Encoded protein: CATQAGNTIYF.

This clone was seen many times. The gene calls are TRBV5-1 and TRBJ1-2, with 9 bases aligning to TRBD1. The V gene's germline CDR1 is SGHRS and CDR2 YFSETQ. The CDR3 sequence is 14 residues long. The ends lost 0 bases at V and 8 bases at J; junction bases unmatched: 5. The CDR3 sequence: CASSLGGTGTGYTF. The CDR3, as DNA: TGCGCCAGCAGCTTGGGTGGGACAGGGACGGGCTACACCTTC.

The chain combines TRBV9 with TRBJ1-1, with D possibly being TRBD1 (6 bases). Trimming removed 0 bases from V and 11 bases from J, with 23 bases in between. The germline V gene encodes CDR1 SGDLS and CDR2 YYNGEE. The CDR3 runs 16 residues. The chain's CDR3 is CASSVVLGRGEVGAFF. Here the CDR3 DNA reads TGTGCCAGCAGCGTAGTGTTGGGCAGGGGAGAGGTGGGGGCTTTCTTT.